These T cell receptor beta chains were read from a single sample in a study of response to subunit inactivated influenza vaccine. Using its own MiXCR run on the RT-PCR reads, TCRdb lists one record per CDR3 protein. The data contain roughly 700,000 distinct CDR3 sequences, roughly 13% of them singletons. The sequencing here drew on PBMCs from blood, taken 14 to 15 days before vaccination. The receptors were sampled from a man aged 45 to 65 who received an inactivated influenza vaccine. Both conserved end residues are part of each CDR3. D genes are given only for firm matches. Only part of the rows carry a size: once, few, many, or a class if the clone is expanded.

D	J	V	size	DNA	CDR3
NA	TRBJ1-2	TRBV7-9	NA	TGTGCCAGCAGCTTAGGAGGAGGGTTTAACTATGGCTACACCTTC	CASSLGGGFNYGYTF
TRBD2	TRBJ2-2	TRBV12-3/TRBV12-4	many	TGTGCCAGCAGTTTCGAGGGACTAGCGGGCGGGGAGCTGTTTTTT	CASSFEGLAGGELFF
NA	TRBJ2-1	TRBV20-1	many	TGCAGTGCTAGAGAGGCGGGGATGTCAACCGAGCAGTTCTTC	CSAREAGMSTEQFF
NA	TRBJ2-2	TRBV2	few	TGTGCCAGCAGTGAATTGGGTCTCGGCACCGGGGAGCTGTTTTTT	CASSELGLGTGELFF
TRBD1	TRBJ1-1	TRBV19	NA	TGTGCCAGTACCTCAAACAGGGACAGCTTGAACACTGAAGCTTTCTTT	CASTSNRDSLNTEAFF
NA	TRBJ2-1	TRBV24-1	few	TGTGCCACCAGTGGCGCACTAGGGTCTGAGCAGTTCTTC	CATSGALGSEQFF
NA	TRBJ2-7	TRBV29-1	NA	TGCAGCGTTGGGTGGGGGCGCGACGAGCAGTACTTC	CSVGWGRDEQYF
NA	TRBJ1-2	TRBV10-3	NA	TGTGCCACCCAGCCGGTTGCTAACTATGGCTACACCTTC	CATQPVANYGYTF
NA	TRBJ2-7	TRBV3-1	many	TGTGCCAGCAGCCGGGGAACCTACGAGCAGTACTTC	CASSRGTYEQYF
TRBD1	TRBJ1-1	TRBV7-9	NA	TGTGCCAGCAGTTTACCACAGGGGGAGGGCACTGAAGCTTTCTTT	CASSLPQGEGTEAFF
NA	TRBJ2-5	TRBV3-1	few	TGTGCCAGCAGCCAAACCGGGGACGTTGAGACCCAGTACTTC	CASSQTGDVETQYF
NA	TRBJ2-2	TRBV11-2	many	TGTGCCAGCAGCTTAGAGCGCCACCCGAACACCGGGGAGCTGTTTTTT	CASSLERHPNTGELFF
NA	TRBJ2-1	TRBV14	NA	TGTGCCAGCAGCCAAGATCTGGGAGCTAATTACAATGAGCAGTTCTTC	CASSQDLGANYNEQFF
NA	TRBJ2-7	TRBV6-5	few	TGTGCCAGCAGTTACACGGGGACTGGAGTCTCCTACGAGCAGTACTTC	CASSYTGTGVSYEQYF
NA	TRBJ2-1	TRBV2	few	TGTGCCAGCAGTGAGACTAGACATGAGCAGTTCTTC	CASSETRHEQFF
NA	TRBJ2-2	TRBV2	few	TGTGCCAGTCAACGAGATACGGCCGGGGAGCTGTTTTTT	CASQRDTAGELFF
TRBD1	TRBJ1-1	TRBV12-3/TRBV12-4	NA	TGTGCCAGCAGGGGGGGGACAGCCCTGAACACTGAAGCTTTCTTT	CASRGGTALNTEAFF
NA	TRBJ2-1	TRBV4-1	NA	TGCGCCAGCAGCCAAGAGGGCAGGGCCAATGAGCAGTTCTTC	CASSQEGRANEQFF
NA	TRBJ1-6	TRBV5-1	many	TGCGCCAGCAGCTTGGATAGGGAGATTAATTCACCCCTCCACTTT	CASSLDREINSPLHF